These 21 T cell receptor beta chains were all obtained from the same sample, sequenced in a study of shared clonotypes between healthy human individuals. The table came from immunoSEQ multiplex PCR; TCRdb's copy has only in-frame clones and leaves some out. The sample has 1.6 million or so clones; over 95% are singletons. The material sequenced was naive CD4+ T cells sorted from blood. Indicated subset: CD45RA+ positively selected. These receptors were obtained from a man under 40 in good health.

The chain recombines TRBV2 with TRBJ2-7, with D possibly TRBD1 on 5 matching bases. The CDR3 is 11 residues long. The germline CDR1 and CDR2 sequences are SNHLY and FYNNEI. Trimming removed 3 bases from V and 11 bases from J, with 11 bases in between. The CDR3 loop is CASSDGQGEYF. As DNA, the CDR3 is TGTGCCAGCAGTGACGGGCAGGGCGAGTACTTC.

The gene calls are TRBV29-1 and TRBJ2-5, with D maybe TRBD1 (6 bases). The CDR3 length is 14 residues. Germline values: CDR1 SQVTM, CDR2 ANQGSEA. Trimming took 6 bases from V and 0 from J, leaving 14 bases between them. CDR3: CSVTGFWDQETQYF. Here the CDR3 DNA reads TGCAGCGTAACAGGGTTTTGGGACCAAGAGACCCAGTACTTC.

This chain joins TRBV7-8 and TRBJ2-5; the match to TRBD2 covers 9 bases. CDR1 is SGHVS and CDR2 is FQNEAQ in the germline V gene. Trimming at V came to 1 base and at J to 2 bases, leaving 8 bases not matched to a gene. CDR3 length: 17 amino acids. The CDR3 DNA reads TGTGCCAGCAGCTTAGAACGGGCGGGAGGGTCACAAGAGACCCAGTACTTC. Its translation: CASSLERAGGSQETQYF.

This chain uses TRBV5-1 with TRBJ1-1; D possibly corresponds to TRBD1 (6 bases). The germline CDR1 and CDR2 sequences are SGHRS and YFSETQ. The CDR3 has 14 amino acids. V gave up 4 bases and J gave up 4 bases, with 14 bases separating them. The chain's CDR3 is CASSDPGAFTEAFF. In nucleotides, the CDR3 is TGCGCCAGCAGCGACCCGGGGGCCTTCACTGAAGCTTTCTTT.

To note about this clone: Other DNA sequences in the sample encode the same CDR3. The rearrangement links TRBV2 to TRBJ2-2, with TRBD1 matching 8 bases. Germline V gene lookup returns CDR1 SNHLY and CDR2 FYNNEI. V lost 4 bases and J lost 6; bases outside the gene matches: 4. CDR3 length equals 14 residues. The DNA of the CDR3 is TGTGCCAGCAGTGCGAGGACAGGGTCCGGGGAGCTGTTTTTT. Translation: CASSARTGSGELFF.

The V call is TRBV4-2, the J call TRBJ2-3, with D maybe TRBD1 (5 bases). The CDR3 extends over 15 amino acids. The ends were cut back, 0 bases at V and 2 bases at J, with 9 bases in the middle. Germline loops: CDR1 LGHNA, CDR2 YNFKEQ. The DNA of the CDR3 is TGTGCCAGCAGCCAAGAGCAGGGCTTCACAGATACGCAGTATTTT. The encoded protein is CASSQEQGFTDTQYF.

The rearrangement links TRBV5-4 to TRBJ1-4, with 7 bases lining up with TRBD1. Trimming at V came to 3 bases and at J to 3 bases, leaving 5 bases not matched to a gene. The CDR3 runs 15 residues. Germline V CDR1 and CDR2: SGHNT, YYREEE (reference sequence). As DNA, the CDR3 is TGTGCCAGCAGCTCGGGGACAGTTTCTAATGAAAAACTGTTTTTT. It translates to CASSSGTVSNEKLFF.

In nucleotides, the CDR3 is TGCGCCAGCAGCTTGTATGGGGGCCCGGGCACCGGGGAGCTGTTTTTT. This gives the protein CASSLYGGPGTGELFF. The chain recombines TRBV5-1 with TRBJ2-2; maybe TRBD1 (6 bases). The V end was cut by 1 base, the J end by 4 bases, with 14 bases between. CDR3 length: 16 residues. Germline loops: CDR1 SGHRS, CDR2 YFSETQ. Using reference TRBV5-1 and TRBJ2-2 for the parts outside the CDR3, the full variable domain is KAGVTQTPRYLIKTRGQQVTLSCSPISGHRSVSWYQQTPGQGLQFLFEYFSETQRNKGNFPGRFSGRQFSNSRSEMNVSTLELGDSALYLCASSLYGGPGTGELFFGEGSRLTVL.

CDR3 DNA: TGCGCCAGCAGCTTGGAGGCAGGGCCGGACGAGCAGTACTTC. Translating it yields CASSLEAGPDEQYF. This rearrangement joins TRBV5-1 to TRBJ2-7, with a tentative D call TRBD1 (5 bases). CDR1 is SGHRS and CDR2 is YFSETQ in the germline V gene. The V end lost 0 bases, the J end lost 5 bases, and 12 bases lay between the germline ends. There are 14 residues in the CDR3.

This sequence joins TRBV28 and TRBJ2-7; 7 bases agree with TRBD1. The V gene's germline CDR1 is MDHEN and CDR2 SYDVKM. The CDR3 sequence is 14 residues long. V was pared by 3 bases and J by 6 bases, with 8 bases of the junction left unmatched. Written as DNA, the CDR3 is TGTGCCAGCAGTTTTGTCGACAGGGTCGGCGAGCAGTACTTC. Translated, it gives CASSFVDRVGEQYF.

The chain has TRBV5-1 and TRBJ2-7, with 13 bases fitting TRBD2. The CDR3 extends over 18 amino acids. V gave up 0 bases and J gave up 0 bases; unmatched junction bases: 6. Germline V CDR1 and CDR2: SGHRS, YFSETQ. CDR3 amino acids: CASSLGWTSGRGSYEQYF. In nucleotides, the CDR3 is TGCGCCAGCAGCTTGGGCTGGACTAGCGGGAGAGGCTCCTACGAGCAGTACTTC.

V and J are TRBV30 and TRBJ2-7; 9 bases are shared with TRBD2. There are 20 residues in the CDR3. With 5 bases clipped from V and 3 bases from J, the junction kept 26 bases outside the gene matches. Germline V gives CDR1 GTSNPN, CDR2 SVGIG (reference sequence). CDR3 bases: TGTGCCTGGGGGAGGTCGGACTTCGCGGGAGGGCCAAAAGCTCTCTACGAGCAGTACTTC. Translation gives CAWGRSDFAGGPKALYEQYF.

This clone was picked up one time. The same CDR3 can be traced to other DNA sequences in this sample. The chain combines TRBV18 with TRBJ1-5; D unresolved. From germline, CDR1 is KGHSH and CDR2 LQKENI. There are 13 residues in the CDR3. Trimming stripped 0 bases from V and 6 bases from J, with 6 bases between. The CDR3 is CASSPPSGQPQHF. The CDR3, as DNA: TGTGCCAGCTCACCACCATCCGGTCAGCCCCAGCATTTT.

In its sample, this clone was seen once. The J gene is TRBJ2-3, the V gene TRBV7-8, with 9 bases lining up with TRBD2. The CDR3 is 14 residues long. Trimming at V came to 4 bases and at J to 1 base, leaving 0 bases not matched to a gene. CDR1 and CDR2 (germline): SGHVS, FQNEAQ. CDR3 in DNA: TGTGCCAGCAGCTCTAGCGGGGGCACAGATACGCAGTATTTT. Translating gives CASSSSGGTDTQYF.

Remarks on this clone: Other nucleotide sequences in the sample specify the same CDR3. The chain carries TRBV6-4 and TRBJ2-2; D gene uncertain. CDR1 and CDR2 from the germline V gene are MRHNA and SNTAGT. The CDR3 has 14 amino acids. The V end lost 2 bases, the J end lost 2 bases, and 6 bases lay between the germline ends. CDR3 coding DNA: TGTGCCAGCAGTGACAGGGCTAACACCGGGGAGCTGTTTTTT. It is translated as CASSDRANTGELFF.

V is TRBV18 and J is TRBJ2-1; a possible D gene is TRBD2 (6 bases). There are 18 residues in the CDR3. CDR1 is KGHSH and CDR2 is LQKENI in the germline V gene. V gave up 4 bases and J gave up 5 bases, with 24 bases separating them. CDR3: CASSLSLLRLVVHNEQFF. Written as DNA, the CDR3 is TGTGCCAGCTCACTTTCGCTCCTCCGACTAGTAGTTCACAATGAGCAGTTCTTC.

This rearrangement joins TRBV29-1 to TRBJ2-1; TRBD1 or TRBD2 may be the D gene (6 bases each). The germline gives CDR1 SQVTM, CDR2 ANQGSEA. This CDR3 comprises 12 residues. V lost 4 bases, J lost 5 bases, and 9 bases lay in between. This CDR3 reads CSVGRGHNEQFF. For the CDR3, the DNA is TGCAGCGTTGGTCGGGGGCACAATGAGCAGTTCTTC.

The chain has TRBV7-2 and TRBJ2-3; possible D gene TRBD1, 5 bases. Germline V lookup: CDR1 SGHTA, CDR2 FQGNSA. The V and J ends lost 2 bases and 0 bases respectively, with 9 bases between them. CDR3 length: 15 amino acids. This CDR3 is CASSLRGSSTDTQYF. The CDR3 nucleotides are TGTGCCAGCAGCTTAAGGGGTTCTAGCACAGATACGCAGTATTTT.

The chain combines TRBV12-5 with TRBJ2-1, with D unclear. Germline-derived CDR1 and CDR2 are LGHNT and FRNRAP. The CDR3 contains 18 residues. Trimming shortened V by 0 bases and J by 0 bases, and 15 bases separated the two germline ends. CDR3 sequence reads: CASGLVVAPAHSYNEQFF. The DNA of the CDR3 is TGTGCTAGTGGTTTGGTGGTGGCTCCAGCCCACTCCTACAATGAGCAGTTCTTC.

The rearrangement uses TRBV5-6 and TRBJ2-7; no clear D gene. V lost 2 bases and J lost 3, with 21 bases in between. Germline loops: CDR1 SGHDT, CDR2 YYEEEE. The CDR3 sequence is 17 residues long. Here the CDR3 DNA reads TGTGCCAGCAGCTTTGGAAGTCTGGCCTACTCCTACTACGAGCAGTACTTC. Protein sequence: CASSFGSLAYSYYEQYF.

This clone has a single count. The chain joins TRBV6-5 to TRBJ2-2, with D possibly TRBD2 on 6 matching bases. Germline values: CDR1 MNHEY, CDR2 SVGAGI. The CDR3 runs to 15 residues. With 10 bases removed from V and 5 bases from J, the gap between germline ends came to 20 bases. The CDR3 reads CAIKKGGVRTGELFF. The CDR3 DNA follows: TGTGCCATCAAAAAAGGCGGGGTGCGGACCGGGGAGCTGTTTTTT.